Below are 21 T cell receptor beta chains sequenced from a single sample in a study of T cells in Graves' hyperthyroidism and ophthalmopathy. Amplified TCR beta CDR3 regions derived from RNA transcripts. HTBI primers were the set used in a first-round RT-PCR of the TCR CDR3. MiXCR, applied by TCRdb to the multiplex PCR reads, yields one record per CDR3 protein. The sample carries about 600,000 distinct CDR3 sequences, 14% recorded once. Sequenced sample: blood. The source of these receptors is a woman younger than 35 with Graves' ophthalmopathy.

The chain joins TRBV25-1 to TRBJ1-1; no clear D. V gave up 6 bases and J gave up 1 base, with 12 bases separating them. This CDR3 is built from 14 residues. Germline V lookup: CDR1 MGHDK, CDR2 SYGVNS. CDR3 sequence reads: CASSGYSPNTEAFF. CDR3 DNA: TGTGCCAGCAGCGGTTATAGCCCGAACACTGAAGCTTTCTTT.

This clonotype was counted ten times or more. As DNA, the CDR3 is TGTGCCAGCAGTACTAGCGTTACCTACGAGCAGTACTTC. The encoded protein is CASSTSVTYEQYF. V usage is TRBV6-2 or TRBV6-3 and J usage is TRBJ2-7; 7 positions match TRBD2. Germline values: CDR1 MNHEY, CDR2 SVGEGT. CDR3 size: 13 residues. The junction had 3 bases not matched to a gene; V was cut back by 5 bases and J by 2 bases.

The CDR3 DNA is TGCGCCAGCAGCTTGAGCGACGGGGGAGGAGGCTACACCTTC. As protein: CASSLSDGGGGYTF. The rearrangement uses TRBV5-1 and TRBJ1-2, with D maybe TRBD1 (5 bases). This CDR3 comprises 14 residues. The ends were cut back, 1 base at V and 8 bases at J, with 15 bases in the middle. In germline, CDR1 is SGHRS, CDR2 YFSETQ.

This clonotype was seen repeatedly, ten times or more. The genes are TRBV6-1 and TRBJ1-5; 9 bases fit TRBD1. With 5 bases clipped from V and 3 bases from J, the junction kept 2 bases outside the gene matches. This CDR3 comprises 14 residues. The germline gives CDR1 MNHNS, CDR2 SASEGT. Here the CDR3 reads CASSHRGLNQPQHF. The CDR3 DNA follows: TGTGCCAGCAGTCACAGGGGGCTCAATCAGCCCCAGCATTTT.

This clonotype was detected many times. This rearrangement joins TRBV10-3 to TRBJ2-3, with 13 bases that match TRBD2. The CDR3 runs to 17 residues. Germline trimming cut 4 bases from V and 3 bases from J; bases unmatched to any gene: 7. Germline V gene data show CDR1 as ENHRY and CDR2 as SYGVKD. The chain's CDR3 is CAISGEGLAGVTDTQYF. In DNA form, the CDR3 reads TGTGCCATCAGTGGGGAAGGACTAGCGGGAGTAACAGATACGCAGTATTTT.

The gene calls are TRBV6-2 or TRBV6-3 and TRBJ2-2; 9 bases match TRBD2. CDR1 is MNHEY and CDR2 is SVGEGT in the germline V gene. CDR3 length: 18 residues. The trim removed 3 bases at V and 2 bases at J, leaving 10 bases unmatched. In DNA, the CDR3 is TGTGCCAGCAGTTATCCTCTCGGTCTAGCGGGAAACACCGGGGAGCTGTTTTTT. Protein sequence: CASSYPLGLAGNTGELFF.

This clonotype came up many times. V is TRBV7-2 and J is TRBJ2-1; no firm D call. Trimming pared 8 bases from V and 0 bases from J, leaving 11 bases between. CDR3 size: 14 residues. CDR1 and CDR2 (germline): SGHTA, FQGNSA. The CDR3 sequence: CASSPGPSYNEQFF. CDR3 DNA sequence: TGTGCCAGCTCACCAGGACCCTCCTACAATGAGCAGTTCTTC.

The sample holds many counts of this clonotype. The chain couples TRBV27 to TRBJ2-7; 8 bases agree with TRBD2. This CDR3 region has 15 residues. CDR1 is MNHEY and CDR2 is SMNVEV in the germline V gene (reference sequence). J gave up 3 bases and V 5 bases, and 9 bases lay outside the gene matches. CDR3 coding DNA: TGTGCCAGCAGTCGATTGGGACGGGAGGGCTACGAGCAGTACTTC. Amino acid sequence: CASSRLGREGYEQYF.

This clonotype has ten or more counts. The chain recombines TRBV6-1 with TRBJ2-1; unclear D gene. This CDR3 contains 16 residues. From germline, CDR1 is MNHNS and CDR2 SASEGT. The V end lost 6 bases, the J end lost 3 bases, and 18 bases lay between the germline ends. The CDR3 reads CASRGFGIQVYNEQFF. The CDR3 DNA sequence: TGTGCCAGCAGGGGCTTCGGAATCCAAGTCTACAATGAGCAGTTCTTC.

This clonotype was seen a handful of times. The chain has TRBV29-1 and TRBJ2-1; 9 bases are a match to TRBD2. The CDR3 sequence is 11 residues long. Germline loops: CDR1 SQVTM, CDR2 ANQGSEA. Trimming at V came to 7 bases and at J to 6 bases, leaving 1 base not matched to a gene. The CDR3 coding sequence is TGCAGCGGCGGGGGGGCCAATGAGCAGTTCTTC. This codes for CSGGGANEQFF.

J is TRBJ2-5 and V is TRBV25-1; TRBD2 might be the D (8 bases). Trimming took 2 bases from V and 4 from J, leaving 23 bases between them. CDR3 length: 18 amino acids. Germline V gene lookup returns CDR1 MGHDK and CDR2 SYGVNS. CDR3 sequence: CASSEVEGAGGSLETQYF. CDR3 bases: TGTGCCAGCAGTGAAGTCGAGGGGGCGGGAGGTAGCTTAGAGACCCAGTACTTC.

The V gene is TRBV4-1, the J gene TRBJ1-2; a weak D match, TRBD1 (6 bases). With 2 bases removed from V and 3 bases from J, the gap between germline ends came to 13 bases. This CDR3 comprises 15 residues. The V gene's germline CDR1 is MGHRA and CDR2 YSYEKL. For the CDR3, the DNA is TGCGCCAGCAGCCAAAACCCTCGACAGGACTATGGCTACACCTTC. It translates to CASSQNPRQDYGYTF.

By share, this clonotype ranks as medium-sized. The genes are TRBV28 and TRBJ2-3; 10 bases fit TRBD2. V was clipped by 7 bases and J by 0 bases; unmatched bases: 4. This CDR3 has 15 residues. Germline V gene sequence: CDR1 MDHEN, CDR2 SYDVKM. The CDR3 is CASTLTSGSTDTQYF. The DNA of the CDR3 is TGTGCCAGCACCTTGACTAGCGGGAGCACAGATACGCAGTATTTT.

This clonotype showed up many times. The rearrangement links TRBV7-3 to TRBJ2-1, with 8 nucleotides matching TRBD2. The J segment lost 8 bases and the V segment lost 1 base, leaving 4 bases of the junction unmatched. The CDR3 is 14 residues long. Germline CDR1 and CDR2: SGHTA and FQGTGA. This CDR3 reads CASSLISGRDEQFF. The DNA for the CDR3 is TGTGCCAGCAGCTTAATAAGCGGGAGAGATGAGCAGTTCTTC.

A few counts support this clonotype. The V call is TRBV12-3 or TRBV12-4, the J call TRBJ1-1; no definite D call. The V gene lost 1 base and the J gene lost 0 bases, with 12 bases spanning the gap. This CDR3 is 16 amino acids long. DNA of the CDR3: TGTGCCAGCAGTTTAGTACCGGAGGAAATGAACACTGAAGCTTTCTTT. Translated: CASSLVPEEMNTEAFF.

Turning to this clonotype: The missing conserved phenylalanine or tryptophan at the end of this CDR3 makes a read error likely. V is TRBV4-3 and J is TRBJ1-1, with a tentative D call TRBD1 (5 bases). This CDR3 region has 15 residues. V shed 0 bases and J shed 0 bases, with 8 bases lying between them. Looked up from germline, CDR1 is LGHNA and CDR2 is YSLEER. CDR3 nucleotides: TGCGCCAGCAGCCAAGACAGGGTCCTGAACACTGAAGCTTTCCTT. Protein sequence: CASSQDRVLNTEAFL.

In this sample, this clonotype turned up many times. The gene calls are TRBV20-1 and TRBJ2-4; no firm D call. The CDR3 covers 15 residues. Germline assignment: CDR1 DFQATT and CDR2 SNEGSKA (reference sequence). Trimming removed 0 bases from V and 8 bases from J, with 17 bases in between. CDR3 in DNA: TGCAGTGCTAGAGATTTGGGGTCCTTCGAGGACATTCAGTACTTC. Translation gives CSARDLGSFEDIQYF.

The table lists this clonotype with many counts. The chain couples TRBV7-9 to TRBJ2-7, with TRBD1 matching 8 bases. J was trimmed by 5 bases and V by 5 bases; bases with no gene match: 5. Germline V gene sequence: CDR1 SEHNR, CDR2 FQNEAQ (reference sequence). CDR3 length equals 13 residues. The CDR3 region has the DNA TGTGCCAGCAGCCCCTCAGGGGGCCACGAGCAGTACTTC. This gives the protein CASSPSGGHEQYF.

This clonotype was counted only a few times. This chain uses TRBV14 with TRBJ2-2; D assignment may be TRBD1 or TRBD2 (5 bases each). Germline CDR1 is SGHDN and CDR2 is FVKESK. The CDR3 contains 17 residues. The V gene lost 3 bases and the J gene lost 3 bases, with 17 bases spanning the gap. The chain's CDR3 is CASSHEAAGTYTGELFF. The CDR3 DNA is TGTGCCAGCAGCCACGAAGCTGCTGGGACGTACACCGGGGAGCTGTTTTTT. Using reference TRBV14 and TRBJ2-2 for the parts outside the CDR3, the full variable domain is EAGVTQFPSHSVIEKGQTVTLRCDPISGHDNLYWYRRVMGKEIKFLLHFVKESKQDESGMPNNRFLAERTGGTYSTLKVQPAELEDSGVYFCASSHEAAGTYTGELFFGEGSRLTVL.

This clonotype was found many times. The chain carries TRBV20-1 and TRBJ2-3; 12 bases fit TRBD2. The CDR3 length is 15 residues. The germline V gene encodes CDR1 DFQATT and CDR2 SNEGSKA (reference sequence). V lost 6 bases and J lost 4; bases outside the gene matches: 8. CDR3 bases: TGCAGTGCCAGACTAGCGGGAGATTTATCAGATACGCAGTATTTT. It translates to CSARLAGDLSDTQYF.

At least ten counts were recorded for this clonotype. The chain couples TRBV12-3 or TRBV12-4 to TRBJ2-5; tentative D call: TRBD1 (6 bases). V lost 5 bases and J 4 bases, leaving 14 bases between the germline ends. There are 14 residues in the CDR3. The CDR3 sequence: CASSRQDGGETQYF. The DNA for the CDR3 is TGTGCCAGCAGTAGACAGGACGGCGGAGAGACCCAGTACTTC.